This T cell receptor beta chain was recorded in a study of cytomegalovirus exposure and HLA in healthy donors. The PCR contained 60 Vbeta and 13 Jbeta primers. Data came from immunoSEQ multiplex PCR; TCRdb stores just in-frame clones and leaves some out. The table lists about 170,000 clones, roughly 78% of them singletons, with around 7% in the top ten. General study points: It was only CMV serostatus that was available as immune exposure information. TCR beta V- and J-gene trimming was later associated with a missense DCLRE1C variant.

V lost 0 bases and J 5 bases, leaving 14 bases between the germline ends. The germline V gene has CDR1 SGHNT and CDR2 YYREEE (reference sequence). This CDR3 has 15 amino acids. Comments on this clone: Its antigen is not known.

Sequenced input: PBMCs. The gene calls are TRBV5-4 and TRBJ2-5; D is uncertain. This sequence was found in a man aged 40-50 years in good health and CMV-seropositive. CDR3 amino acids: CASSLAGSRRETQYF. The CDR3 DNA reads TGTGCCAGCAGCTTGGCCGGGTCCCGTCGGGAGACCCAGTACTTC.